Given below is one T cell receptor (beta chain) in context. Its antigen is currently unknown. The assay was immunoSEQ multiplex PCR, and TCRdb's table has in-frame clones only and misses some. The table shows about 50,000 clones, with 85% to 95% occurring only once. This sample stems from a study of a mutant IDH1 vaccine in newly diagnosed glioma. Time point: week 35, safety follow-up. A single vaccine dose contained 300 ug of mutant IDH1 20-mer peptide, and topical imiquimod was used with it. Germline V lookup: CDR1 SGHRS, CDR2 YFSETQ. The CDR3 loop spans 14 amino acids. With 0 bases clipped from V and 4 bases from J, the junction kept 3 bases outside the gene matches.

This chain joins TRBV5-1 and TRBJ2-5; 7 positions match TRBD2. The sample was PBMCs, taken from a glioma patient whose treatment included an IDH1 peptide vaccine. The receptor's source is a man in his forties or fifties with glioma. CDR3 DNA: TGCGCCAGCAGCTTGGGGCCGGGAGGAGAGACCCAGTACTTC. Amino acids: CASSLGPGGETQYF. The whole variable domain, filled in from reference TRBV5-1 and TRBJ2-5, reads KAGVTQTPRYLIKTRGQQVTLSCSPISGHRSVSWYQQTPGQGLQFLFEYFSETQRNKGNFPGRFSGRQFSNSRSEMNVSTLELGDSALYLCASSLGPGGETQYFGPGTRLLVL.